One sample yielded the 18 T cell receptor beta chains listed below, sequenced in a study of blood T cells in healthy people across ages. A sample-barcoded 5' primer and a J-beta primer mix were used in a second PCR of roughly 6 to 11 cycles. TCRdb re-called the 5' RACE reads through MiXCR, storing one row per CDR3 protein. The table shows 1.5 million to 2 million distinct CDR3 sequences, with 25% to 30% occurring only once. Sequencing used blood. The origin of the receptors is a woman under 40 in good health.

This clonotype has just a few counts. The chain joins TRBV28 to TRBJ1-6, with D perhaps matching TRBD1 (5 bases). The CDR3 sequence is 14 residues long. Germline assignment: CDR1 MDHEN and CDR2 SYDVKM. V was trimmed by 11 bases and J by 7 bases, leaving 18 bases between them. Written as DNA, the CDR3 is TGTGCCTACGGGGGTCAGCTTCGGAATTCACCCCTCCACTTT. Protein product: CAYGGQLRNSPLHF.

This clonotype was observed a few times. This chain connects TRBV5-1 to TRBJ2-1, with D possibly matching TRBD1 (6 bases). CDR3 length equals 16 residues. Germline V gene sequence: CDR1 SGHRS, CDR2 YFSETQ. V lost 2 bases to trimming and J lost 0 bases, with 12 bases between them. This chain's CDR3 is CASSFVGASSYNEQFF. DNA for the CDR3: TGCGCCAGCAGCTTTGTGGGGGCGAGCTCCTACAATGAGCAGTTCTTC. Combining the CDR3 with reference TRBV5-1 and TRBJ2-1 gives the whole variable domain KAGVTQTPRYLIKTRGQQVTLSCSPISGHRSVSWYQQTPGQGLQFLFEYFSETQRNKGNFPGRFSGRQFSNSRSEMNVSTLELGDSALYLCASSFVGASSYNEQFFGPGTRLTVL.

This chain connects TRBV9 to TRBJ2-7; D might be TRBD1 (5 bases). CDR1 SGDLS and CDR2 YYNGEE come from the germline V gene. V lost 2 bases to trimming and J lost 1 base, with 13 bases between them. The CDR3 totals 15 residues. CDR3 bases: TGTGCCAGCAGCGTTGGACCGACAGAGTCCTACGAGCAGTACTTC. It encodes CASSVGPTESYEQYF.

On this clonotype itself: Relative to the germline gene, one junction end is altered; a read error may explain this. The chain links TRBV28 to TRBJ2-4, with 10 bases lining up with TRBD1. The closer fit of TRBJ2-7 to the DNA end suggests the J call may be wrong. The CDR3 contains 15 residues. The V gene's germline CDR1 is MDHEN and CDR2 SYDVKM. The CDR3 loop is CTSRDRGPRQHEQYF. In DNA, the CDR3 is TGTACCAGCAGGGACAGGGGCCCCCGCCAACACGAGCAGTACTTC.

This chain uses TRBV6-2 or TRBV6-3 with TRBJ2-7; TRBD1 is a possible D gene (5 bases). Germline CDR1 and CDR2: MNHEY and SVGEGT. The V end lost 2 bases, the J end lost 0 bases, and 17 bases lay between the germline ends. The CDR3 totals 17 residues. This CDR3 is CASSYPTGRASSYEQYF. The CDR3, as DNA: TGTGCCAGCAGTTACCCCACCGGCAGGGCCAGCTCCTACGAGCAGTACTTC.

This clonotype has only a few counts. The chain uses TRBV20-1 and TRBJ2-7; D not certain. Germline values: CDR1 DFQATT, CDR2 SNEGSKA (reference sequence). The length of the CDR3 is 14 residues. V lost 4 bases and J 0 bases, leaving 13 bases between the germline ends. The CDR3 protein is CSATPIGASYEQYV. CDR3 bases: TGCAGTGCTACCCCGATAGGCGCCTCCTACGAGCAGTACGTC.

Concerning this clonotype itself: One end of the junction varies from germline; a read error may be responsible. The chain links TRBV24-1 to TRBJ2-3; 11 bases agree with TRBD2. The CDR3 runs to 16 residues. The germline gives CDR1 KGHDR, CDR2 SFDVKD. The CDR3 DNA reads TGTACCACCAGTGCGGGAACTAGCGGGAGCTTGACTACGCAGTATTTT. It yields the protein CTTSAGTSGSLTTQYF.

This clonotype was detected a few times. V and J are TRBV20-1 and TRBJ2-1; D may match TRBD1 or TRBD2 (5 bases each). This CDR3 comprises 15 residues. V lost 6 bases, J lost 0 bases, and 15 bases lay in between. Germline loops: CDR1 DFQATT, CDR2 SNEGSKA (reference sequence). CDR3 protein: CSARGWLSSYNEQFF. For the CDR3, the DNA is TGCAGTGCGAGGGGCTGGCTGAGCTCCTACAATGAGCAGTTCTTC.

About this clonotype itself: This may stem from a read error, because a much larger clone lies one nucleotide away. The V call is TRBV12-3 or TRBV12-4, the J call TRBJ2-7; TRBD1 matches at 9 bases. The end of the DNA is better explained by TRBJ2-5, so the J call may be wrong. The CDR3 sequence is 14 residues long. The CDR3 DNA sequence: TGTGTCAGCAGTACTGGGACAGGGAGTGAGACCCAGTACTTC. Its protein product is CVSSTGTGSETQYF.

J is TRBJ2-7 and V is TRBV10-3; 7 nucleotides align to TRBD1. With 9 bases clipped from V and 5 bases from J, the junction kept 13 bases outside the gene matches. Germline values: CDR1 ENHRY, CDR2 SYGVKD. The CDR3 runs 14 residues. The CDR3 here is CAINRGNDANEQYF. The CDR3 nucleotides read TGTGCCATTAACAGGGGTAACGACGCCAACGAGCAGTACTTC.

J is TRBJ1-4 and V is TRBV29-1; D gene ambiguous. The germline gives CDR1 SQVTM, CDR2 ANQGSEA. This CDR3 has 13 residues. V dropped 0 bases and J dropped 4 bases, with 6 bases sitting between them. The CDR3 nucleotides read TGCAGCGTTGAAGATCAGGTTAATGAAAAACTGTTTTTT. Its translation: CSVEDQVNEKLFF.

This clonotype was recorded many times. J is TRBJ2-7 and V is TRBV12-3 or TRBV12-4; 7 bases map to TRBD2. The V gene end was trimmed by 6 bases and the J gene end by 2 bases; junction bases not matched to a gene: 13. The CDR3 is made up of 16 amino acids. CDR3 sequence: CASSPPVGEGPYEQYF. The CDR3 DNA is TGTGCCAGCAGCCCCCCGGTAGGGGAGGGCCCCTACGAGCAGTACTTC.

As to this clonotype: One end of the junction does not line up with germline, which may come from a read error. The chain employs TRBV24-1 and TRBJ2-5, with 8 bases lining up with TRBD1. The DNA end is more similar to TRBJ2-7, so the J call may be wrong. The CDR3 loop spans 15 amino acids. Germline V gene lookup returns CDR1 KGHDR and CDR2 SFDVKD. CDR3 coding DNA: TGTACCACCAGTGATTTCAGACAGGGGAGCTACGAGCAGTACTTC. Translation gives CTTSDFRQGSYEQYF.

This clonotype has a handful of counts. The V call is TRBV10-1, the J call TRBJ2-3; 9 nucleotides line up with TRBD2. J lost 5 bases, V lost 5 bases, and 11 bases had no gene match. Germline V gene lookup returns CDR1 WNHNN and CDR2 SYGVQD (reference sequence). The CDR3 is 16 amino acids. The CDR3 sequence is CASSPERGVAGDTQYF. The CDR3 nucleotides are TGCGCCAGCAGTCCGGAGCGGGGGGTTGCCGGAGATACGCAGTATTTT.

DNA of the CDR3: TGCGCCAGCAGTTGGACAATCCACGATGAGCAGTTCTTC. Its protein product is CASSWTIHDEQFF. This rearrangement joins TRBV10-2 to TRBJ2-1, with a weak D call TRBD1 (5 bases). V was trimmed by 5 bases and J by 8 bases, leaving 13 bases between them. Germline loops: CDR1 WSHSY, CDR2 SAAADI. CDR3 length equals 13 residues.

This clonotype was seen a handful of times. The chain employs TRBV2 and TRBJ2-7; 10 bases agree with TRBD1. The V gene's germline CDR1 is SNHLY and CDR2 FYNNEI. CDR3 length: 14 residues. The ends lost 8 bases at V and 3 bases at J; junction bases unmatched: 7. The CDR3 protein is CASPKGTGDYEQYF. CDR3 DNA sequence: TGTGCCAGCCCCAAAGGGACAGGGGACTACGAGCAGTACTTC.

This clonotype was counted a few times. The genes are TRBV12-3 or TRBV12-4 and TRBJ2-3; no firm D call. Trimming cost V 2 bases and J 4 bases, with 10 bases left between them. The CDR3 is made up of 14 amino acids. CDR3 loop: CASSLTRTSDTQYF. The CDR3 DNA reads as TGTGCCAGCAGTTTAACCCGGACCTCAGATACGCAGTATTTT.

Comment on this clonotype: A read error may be the cause here, since a much bigger clone is one base away. The CDR3 region has the DNA TGTGCCAGCAGCTTACGTCGGAGCGTGGGCGAGCGGTACTTC. It yields the protein CASSLRRSVGERYF. The rearrangement uses TRBV7-2 and TRBJ2-7, with D unresolved. This CDR3 comprises 14 residues. Germline V gene data show CDR1 as SGHTA and CDR2 as FQGNSA.